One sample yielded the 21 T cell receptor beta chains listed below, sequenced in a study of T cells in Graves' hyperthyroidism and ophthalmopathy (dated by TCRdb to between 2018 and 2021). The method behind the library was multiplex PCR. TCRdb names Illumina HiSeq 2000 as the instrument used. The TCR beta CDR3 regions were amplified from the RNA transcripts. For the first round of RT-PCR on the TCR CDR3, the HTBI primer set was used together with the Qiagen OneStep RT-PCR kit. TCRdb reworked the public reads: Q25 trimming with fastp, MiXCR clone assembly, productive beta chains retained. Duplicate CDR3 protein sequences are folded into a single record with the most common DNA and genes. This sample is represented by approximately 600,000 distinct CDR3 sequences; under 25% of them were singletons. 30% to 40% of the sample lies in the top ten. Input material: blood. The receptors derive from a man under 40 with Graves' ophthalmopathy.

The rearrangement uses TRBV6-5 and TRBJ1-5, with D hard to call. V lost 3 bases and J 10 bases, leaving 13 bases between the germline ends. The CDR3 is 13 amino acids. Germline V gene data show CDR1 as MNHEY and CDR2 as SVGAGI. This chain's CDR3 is CASSYPDLVPQHF. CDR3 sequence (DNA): TGTGCCAGCAGTTATCCGGATTTAGTACCCCAGCATTTT.

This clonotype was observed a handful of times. The CDR3 sequence is CASSLGGAGGQPQHF. In nucleotides, the CDR3 is TGTGCCAGCAGCTTGGGCGGGGCCGGGGGTCAGCCCCAGCATTTT. The chain employs TRBV5-8 and TRBJ1-5, with D possibly TRBD1 on 5 matching bases. CDR1 is SGHTS, CDR2 YDEGEE, per germline. Trimming stripped 0 bases from V and 6 bases from J, with 13 bases between. CDR3 length equals 15 residues.

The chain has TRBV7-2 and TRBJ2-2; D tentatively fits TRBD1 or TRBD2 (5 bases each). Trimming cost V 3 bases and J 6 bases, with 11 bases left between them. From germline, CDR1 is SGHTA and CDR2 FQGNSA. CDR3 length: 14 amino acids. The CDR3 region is CASSLGVWSGELFF. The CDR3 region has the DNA TGTGCCAGCAGCTTGGGGGTATGGTCCGGGGAGCTGTTTTTT.

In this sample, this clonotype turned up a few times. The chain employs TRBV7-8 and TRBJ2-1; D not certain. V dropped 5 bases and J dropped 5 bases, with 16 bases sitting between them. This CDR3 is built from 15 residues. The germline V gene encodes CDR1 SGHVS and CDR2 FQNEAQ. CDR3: CASSPVWPQDNEQFF. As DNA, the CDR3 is TGTGCCAGCAGCCCGGTGTGGCCCCAGGACAATGAGCAGTTCTTC. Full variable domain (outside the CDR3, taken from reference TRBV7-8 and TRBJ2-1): GAGVSQSPRYKVAKRGQDVALRCDPISGHVSLFWYQQALGQGPEFLTYFQNEAQLDKSGLPSDRFFAERPEGSVSTLKIQRTQQEDSAVYLCASSPVWPQDNEQFFGPGTRLTVL.

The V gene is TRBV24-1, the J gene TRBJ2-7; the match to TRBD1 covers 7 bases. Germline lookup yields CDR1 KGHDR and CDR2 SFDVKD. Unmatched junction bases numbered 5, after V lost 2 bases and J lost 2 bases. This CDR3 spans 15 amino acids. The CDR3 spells CATSDWTGGTYEQYF. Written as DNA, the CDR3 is TGTGCCACCAGTGATTGGACAGGCGGCACCTACGAGCAGTACTTC.

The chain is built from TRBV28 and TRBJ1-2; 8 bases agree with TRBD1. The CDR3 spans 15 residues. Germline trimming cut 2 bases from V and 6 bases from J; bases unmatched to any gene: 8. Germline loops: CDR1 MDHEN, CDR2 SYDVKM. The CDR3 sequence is CASSLTATGVHGYTF. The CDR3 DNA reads TGTGCCAGCAGTTTAACCGCGACAGGGGTGCATGGCTACACCTTC.

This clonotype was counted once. In DNA, the CDR3 is TGTGCCAGCAGCCAAGGCGGGCAGGGGGCGACTGGCTACACCTTC. It codes for CASSQGGQGATGYTF. The J gene is TRBJ1-2, the V gene TRBV4-2; TRBD1 matches at 8 bases. The CDR3 spans 15 residues. Per the germline V gene, CDR1 is LGHNA and CDR2 is YNFKEQ. The trim removed 1 base at V and 7 bases at J, leaving 8 bases unmatched.

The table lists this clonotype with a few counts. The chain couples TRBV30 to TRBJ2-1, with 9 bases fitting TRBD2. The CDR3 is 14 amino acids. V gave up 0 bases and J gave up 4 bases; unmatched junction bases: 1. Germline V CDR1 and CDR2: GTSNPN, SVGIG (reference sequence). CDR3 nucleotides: TGTGCCTGGAGTGTGCTAGCGGGGTACAATGAGCAGTTCTTC. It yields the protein CAWSVLAGYNEQFF.

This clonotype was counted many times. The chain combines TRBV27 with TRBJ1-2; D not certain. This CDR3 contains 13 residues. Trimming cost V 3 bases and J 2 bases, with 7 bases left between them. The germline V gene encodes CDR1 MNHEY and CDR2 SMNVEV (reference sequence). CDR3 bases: TGTGCCAGCAGTTTCCGGGAGAACTATGGCTACACCTTC. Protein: CASSFRENYGYTF.

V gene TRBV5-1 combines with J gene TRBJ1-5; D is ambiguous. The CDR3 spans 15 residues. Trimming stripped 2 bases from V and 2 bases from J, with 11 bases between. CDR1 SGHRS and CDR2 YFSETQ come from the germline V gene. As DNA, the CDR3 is TGCGCCAGCAGCTTTGGGCCAAATGGCAATCAGCCCCAGCATTTT. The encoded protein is CASSFGPNGNQPQHF. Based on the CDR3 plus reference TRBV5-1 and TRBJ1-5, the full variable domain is KAGVTQTPRYLIKTRGQQVTLSCSPISGHRSVSWYQQTPGQGLQFLFEYFSETQRNKGNFPGRFSGRQFSNSRSEMNVSTLELGDSALYLCASSFGPNGNQPQHFGDGTRLSIL.

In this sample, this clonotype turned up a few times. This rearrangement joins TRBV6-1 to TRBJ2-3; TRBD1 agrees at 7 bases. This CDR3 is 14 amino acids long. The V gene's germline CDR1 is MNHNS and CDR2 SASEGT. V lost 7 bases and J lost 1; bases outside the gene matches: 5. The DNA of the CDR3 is TGTGCCAGCAAGGGGGCAGCGGGCACAGATACGCAGTATTTT. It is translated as CASKGAAGTDTQYF.

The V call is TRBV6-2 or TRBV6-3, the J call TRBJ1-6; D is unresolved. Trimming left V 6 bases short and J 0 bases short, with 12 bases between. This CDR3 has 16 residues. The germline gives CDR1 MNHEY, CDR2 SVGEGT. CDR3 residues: CASSPFGSSYNSPLHF. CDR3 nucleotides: TGTGCCAGCAGCCCCTTTGGGAGCTCCTATAATTCACCCCTCCACTTT.

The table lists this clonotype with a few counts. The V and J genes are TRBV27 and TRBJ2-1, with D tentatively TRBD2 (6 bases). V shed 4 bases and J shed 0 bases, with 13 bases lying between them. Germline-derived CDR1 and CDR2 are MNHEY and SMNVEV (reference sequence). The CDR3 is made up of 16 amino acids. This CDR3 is CASSSGTLSSYNEQFF. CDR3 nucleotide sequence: TGTGCCAGCAGTTCCGGGACTCTGAGCTCCTACAATGAGCAGTTCTTC.

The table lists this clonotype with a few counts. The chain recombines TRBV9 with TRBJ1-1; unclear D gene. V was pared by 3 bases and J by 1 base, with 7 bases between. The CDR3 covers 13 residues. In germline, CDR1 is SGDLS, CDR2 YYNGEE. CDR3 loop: CASSATKNTEAFF. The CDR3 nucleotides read TGTGCCAGCAGCGCCACAAAGAACACTGAAGCTTTCTTT. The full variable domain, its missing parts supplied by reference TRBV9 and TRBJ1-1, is DSGVTQTPKHLITATGQRVTLRCSPRSGDLSVYWYQQSLDQGLQFLIQYYNGEERAKGNILERFSAQQFPDLHSELNLSSLELGDSALYFCASSATKNTEAFFGQGTRLTVV.

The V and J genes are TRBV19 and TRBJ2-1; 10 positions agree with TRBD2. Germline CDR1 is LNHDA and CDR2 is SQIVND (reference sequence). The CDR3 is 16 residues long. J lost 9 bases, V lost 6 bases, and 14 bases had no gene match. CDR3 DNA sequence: TGTGCCAGTAGAAATTCGGCCAGCGGGAGGGTATCTGAGCAGTTCTTC. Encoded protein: CASRNSASGRVSEQFF. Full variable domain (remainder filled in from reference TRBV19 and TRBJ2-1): DGGITQSPKYLFRKEGQNVTLSCEQNLNHDAMYWYRQDPGQGLRLIYYSQIVNDFQKGDIAEGYSVSREKKESFPLTVTSAQKNPTAFYLCASRNSASGRVSEQFFGPGTRLTVL.

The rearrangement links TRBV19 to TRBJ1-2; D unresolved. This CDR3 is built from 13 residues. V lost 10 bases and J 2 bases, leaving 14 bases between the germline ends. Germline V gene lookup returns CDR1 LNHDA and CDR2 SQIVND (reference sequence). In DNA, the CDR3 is TGTGCCACCTTCGACCATCGGAACTATGGCTACACCTTC. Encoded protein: CATFDHRNYGYTF. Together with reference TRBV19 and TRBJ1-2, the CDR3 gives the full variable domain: DGGITQSPKYLFRKEGQNVTLSCEQNLNHDAMYWYRQDPGQGLRLIYYSQIVNDFQKGDIAEGYSVSREKKESFPLTVTSAQKNPTAFYLCATFDHRNYGYTFGSGTRLTVV.

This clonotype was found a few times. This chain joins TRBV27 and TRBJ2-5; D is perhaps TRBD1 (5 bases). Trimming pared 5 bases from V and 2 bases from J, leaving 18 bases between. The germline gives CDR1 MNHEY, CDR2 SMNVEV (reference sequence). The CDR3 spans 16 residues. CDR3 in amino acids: CASSRRHPPGQETQYF. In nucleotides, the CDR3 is TGTGCCAGCAGTAGACGACACCCTCCAGGGCAAGAGACCCAGTACTTC.

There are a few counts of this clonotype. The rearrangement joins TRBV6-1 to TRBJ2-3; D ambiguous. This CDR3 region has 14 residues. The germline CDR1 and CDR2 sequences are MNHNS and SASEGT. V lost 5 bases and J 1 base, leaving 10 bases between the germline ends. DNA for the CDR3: TGTGCCAGCAGTCCCGGATCGGGCACAGATACGCAGTATTTT. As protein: CASSPGSGTDTQYF.

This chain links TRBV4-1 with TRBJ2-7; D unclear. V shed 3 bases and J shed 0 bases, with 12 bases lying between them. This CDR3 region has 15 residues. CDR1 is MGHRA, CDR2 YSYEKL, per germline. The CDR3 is CASSQPETNSYEQYF. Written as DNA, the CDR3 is TGCGCCAGCAGCCAGCCCGAGACAAACTCCTACGAGCAGTACTTC.

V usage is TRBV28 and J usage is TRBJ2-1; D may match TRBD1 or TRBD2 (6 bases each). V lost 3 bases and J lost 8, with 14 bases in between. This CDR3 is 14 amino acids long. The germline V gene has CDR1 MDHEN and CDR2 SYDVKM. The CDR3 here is CASSLLGGLHEQFF. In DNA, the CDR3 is TGTGCCAGCAGTTTGTTGGGGGGCCTCCATGAGCAGTTCTTC.

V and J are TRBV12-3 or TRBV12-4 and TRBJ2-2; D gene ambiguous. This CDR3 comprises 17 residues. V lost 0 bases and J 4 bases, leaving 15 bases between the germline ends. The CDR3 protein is CASSLALLEIFTGELFF. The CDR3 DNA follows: TGTGCCAGCAGTTTAGCGCTCTTAGAAATTTTCACCGGGGAGCTGTTTTTT.